The entry that follows covers one TCR beta chain sequence. Its specificity is not known. The data are from a study of shared clonotypes between healthy human individuals. Points from the study as a whole: A handful of donors showed sharing of approximately 5% of naive CD4 clonotypes.

Using immunoSEQ multiplex PCR, the repertoire was profiled, and TCRdb retains in-frame clones only, with some absent. This sample has roughly 2 million clones, with around 95% found just once. Germline V gene data show CDR1 as SGHTA and CDR2 as FQGTGA. This CDR3 has 14 residues. Trimming shortened V by 1 base and J by 1 base, and 4 bases separated the two germline ends. This clonotype originated in a man between 18 and 35 years old in good health. Sequencing was carried out using naive CD4+ T cells sorted from blood. Stated subset: CD45RA+ positively selected. J is TRBJ2-2 and V is TRBV7-3; D ambiguous. The DNA for the CDR3 is TGTGCCAGCAGCTTAAGCTTGAACACCGGGGAGCTGTTTTTT. As protein: CASSLSLNTGELFF.